This TCR beta chain was observed in a study of blood T cell repertoires in COVID-19. Germline V gene sequence: CDR1 KGHSH, CDR2 LQKENI. This CDR3 has 15 amino acids. Trimming at V came to 5 bases and at J to 4 bases, leaving 7 bases not matched to a gene. Sequencing was performed with immunoSEQ multiplex PCR; in TCRdb, only in-frame clones are kept and a portion is missing. In the table there are some 360,000 clones, roughly 89% of which are singletons. The source is a woman aged 55-75 years with COVID-19, enrolled during active disease. Sequences were obtained from peripheral blood. The genes are TRBV18 and TRBJ1-5; TRBD1 matches 8 bases. In DNA form, the CDR3 reads TGTGCCAGCTCATCGGGACAGGAAAAGAATCAGCCCCAGCATTTT. Its protein is CASSSGQEKNQPQHF.